In this sample, the clone carrying this T cell receptor beta chain turned up many times. No antigen is known for it. Regions amplified from RNA transcripts were the TCR beta CDR3 regions. Carried out on the TCR CDR3, a first-round RT-PCR used the HTBI primer set. Each CDR3 protein gets one entry after TCRdb re-called the multiplex PCR reads with MiXCR. The table has about 400,000 distinct CDR3 sequences, about 14% seen once. The cohort's ophthalmopathy patients, a group with duration under 3 months, had a Clinical Activity Score of at least 3 and a NOSPECS grade of at least 4. Exclusion of a patient resulted from uncontrolled infection, other autoimmune disease, pregnancy or lactation. These data come from a study of T cells in Graves' hyperthyroidism and ophthalmopathy. Study-wide findings and caveats: Expanded thyroid clonotypes (above 0.001) were mostly also found in blood.

The sequencing input was blood. This TCR was sampled from a man aged 50 to 59 with Graves' ophthalmopathy.

The CDR3 region has the DNA TGTGCCAGCAGTGGGGCCGATAACGGGACAGGGGGAGCCGGGGAGCTGTTTTTT. Translated, it gives CASSGADNGTGGAGELFF. V is TRBV2 and J is TRBJ2-2; 11 positions match TRBD1. J lost 6 bases, V lost 4 bases, and 13 bases had no gene match. The CDR3 has 18 amino acids. CDR1 is SNHLY and CDR2 is FYNNEI in the germline V gene.